The present entry profiles one TCR beta chain with its context. The data belong to a study of blood T cell repertoires in COVID-19. Study-level background: Sites in the United States, Italy and Spain provided acute and convalescent COVID-19 samples.

The study drew participants aged about 18 to 89 years from 20 to 30 US areas. The study counted Cohort 3 donors as recovered given two negative PCRs, clearance, or symptom resolution. Per germline, CDR1 SGHRS and CDR2 YFSETQ. V lost 0 bases and J lost 4; bases outside the gene matches: 7. This CDR3 has 16 residues. Authors' data handling: Reference gene primer amplification in the assay estimated nucleated cell counts. Assay: immunoSEQ multiplex PCR; the TCRdb copy retains only in-frame clones and omits some. The V and J calls and the clone size are those of that table, but D and trimming were determined from the DNA. The top ten hold 2.6% of the sample, which has some 320,000 clones, roughly 90% seen once.

Material for sequencing was PBMCs or T cells enriched from blood (not recorded which). The TCR comes from a man in his fifties or sixties who had recovered from COVID-19. V is TRBV5-1 and J is TRBJ2-7; TRBD2 agrees at 10 bases. In nucleotides, the CDR3 is TGCGCCAGCAGCTTGGATCCGGGACTAGCGTCTTACGAGCAGTACTTC. Residues: CASSLDPGLASYEQYF.